A single sample is the source of the 18 T cell receptor beta chains below, sequenced in a study of post-analysis software for immune sequencing data (dated by TCRdb to the mid-2010s). Results and caveats for the whole study, not just this receptor: Patients showed significantly higher frequencies than controls for a few TRBV segments, among them TRBV5-6, TRBV5-1 and TRBV20-1.

To prepare the library, PCR was applied. Sequencing instrument: Illumina HiSeq 2500. Unique molecular identifiers were incorporated into TCR beta cDNA libraries to reduce PCR and sequencing biases. In-frame beta chains were kept once TCRdb had trimmed the public reads at Q25 with fastp and called clones with MiXCR. For every CDR3 protein sequence, its rows merge into one entry that carries the most common genes and DNA. This sample is represented by 600,000 to 750,000 distinct CDR3 sequences; 55% to 70% of them were singletons. The ten biggest clones cover 11% of the sample. Their antigens are not known. Input material: blood. These receptors all stem from a girl under 10 years old with multiple sclerosis.

This clonotype was found a few times. This sequence joins TRBV20-1 and TRBJ2-3; possibly TRBD1 for D (6 bases). Germline CDR1 reads DFQATT; CDR2 reads SNEGSKA (reference sequence). Between the trimmed V and J ends, which lost 5 bases and 4 bases, there was a span of 13 bases. There are 13 residues in the CDR3. Here the CDR3 reads CSARPGGPDTQYF. The CDR3, as DNA: TGCAGTGCTCGTCCTGGGGGCCCAGATACGCAGTATTTT.

The V gene is TRBV7-8, the J gene TRBJ2-7; possible D gene TRBD2, 5 bases. Gene TRBJ2-5 matches the end of the DNA better, so the J call may be wrong. CDR1 is SGHVS and CDR2 is FQNEAQ in the germline V gene. This CDR3 has 12 amino acids. This chain's CDR3 is CASSTRTETQYF. The CDR3 nucleotides read TGTGCCAGCAGCACTAGAACCGAGACCCAGTACTTC.

This clonotype was counted a few times. J is TRBJ2-7 and V is TRBV9; TRBD1 is a possible D gene (6 bases). The germline V gene encodes CDR1 SGDLS and CDR2 YYNGEE. The CDR3 is 15 residues long. V was shortened by 4 bases and J by 5 bases, with 19 bases between the two germline ends. CDR3 loop: CASSSEGVSGDEQYF. The CDR3 region has the DNA TGTGCCAGCAGCTCAGAGGGGGTCTCAGGGGACGAGCAGTACTTC.

V usage is TRBV4-1 and J usage is TRBJ2-7, with D possibly matching TRBD2 (6 bases). This CDR3 is built from 15 residues. V was clipped by 4 bases and J by 3 bases, with 16 bases between them. CDR1 is MGHRA, CDR2 YSYEKL, per germline. CDR3 sequence: CASSRRLDYGYEQYF. For the CDR3, the DNA is TGCGCCAGCAGCCGCCGGTTGGACTACGGCTACGAGCAGTACTTC.

The table lists this clonotype with a few counts. One end of the junction does not line up with germline, which may come from a read error. The V gene is TRBV5-1, the J gene TRBJ2-5, with 8 bases fitting TRBD1. Germline V CDR1 and CDR2: SGHRS, YFSETQ. This CDR3 is built from 13 residues. The CDR3 loop is CASSPTGGETQYF. DNA of the CDR3: TGTGCCAGCAGCCCTACAGGGGGAGAGACCCAGTACTTC.

The V gene is TRBV7-3, the J gene TRBJ2-4, with D tentatively TRBD1 or TRBD2 (5 bases each). This CDR3 is 13 amino acids long. Germline V gene sequence: CDR1 SGHTA, CDR2 FQGTGA. V shed 1 base and J shed 8 bases, with 9 bases lying between them. The CDR3, as DNA: TGTGCCAGCAGCTTAAACCGGGGCGACATTCAGTACTTC. Translation: CASSLNRGDIQYF.

The V call is TRBV30, the J call TRBJ2-5; D may be TRBD1 (6 bases). Germline loops: CDR1 GTSNPN, CDR2 SVGIG (reference sequence). This CDR3 is 13 amino acids long. The CDR3 protein is CAGDSTGEETQYF. The CDR3 DNA is TGTGCTGGAGACTCGACAGGAGAAGAGACCCAGTACTTC.

The chain has TRBV20-1 and TRBJ2-5, with D tentatively TRBD1 or TRBD2 (6 bases each). Trimming took 2 bases from V and 5 from J, leaving 9 bases between them. Germline V gene lookup returns CDR1 DFQATT and CDR2 SNEGSKA (reference sequence). The CDR3 runs to 12 residues. This CDR3 reads CSARSGAETQYF. Written as DNA, the CDR3 is TGCAGTGCTAGATCGGGGGCGGAGACCCAGTACTTC.

V and J are TRBV3-1 and TRBJ1-1, with 11 positions matching TRBD1. After removal of 5 bases from V and 5 bases from J, the junction contained 4 bases not matched to a gene. The germline V gene encodes CDR1 LGHDT and CDR2 YNNKEL (reference sequence). This CDR3 is built from 14 residues. CDR3 protein: CASSYRDRGTEAFF. The CDR3 DNA follows: TGTGCCAGCAGCTACCGGGACAGGGGGACTGAAGCTTTCTTT.

V is TRBV4-1 and J is TRBJ2-3; D not certain. The ends were cut back, 2 bases at V and 4 bases at J, with 10 bases in the middle. CDR3 length: 14 amino acids. The V gene's germline CDR1 is MGHRA and CDR2 YSYEKL. CDR3: CASSQPHDSDTQYF. The CDR3 DNA follows: TGCGCCAGCAGCCAACCACACGATTCAGATACGCAGTATTTT.

DNA for the CDR3: TGCAGCGTGCCGACTCGGAACAGCGGCTCCTACAATGAGCAGTTCTTC. Its protein is CSVPTRNSGSYNEQFF. V gene TRBV29-1 combines with J gene TRBJ2-1, with a weak D call TRBD2 (5 bases). V lost 6 bases and J 0 bases, leaving 18 bases between the germline ends. Germline V lookup: CDR1 SQVTM, CDR2 ANQGSEA. CDR3 length equals 16 residues.

In this sample, this clonotype turned up a few times. The CDR3 DNA reads TGTGCCAGCAGCCAAGTTTCCTACGAGCAGTACTTC. As protein: CASSQVSYEQYF. The rearrangement uses TRBV3-1 and TRBJ2-7; D not resolved. Germline CDR1 is LGHDT and CDR2 is YNNKEL (reference sequence). The length of the CDR3 is 12 residues. Trimming pared 1 base from V and 1 base from J, leaving 2 bases between.

J is TRBJ2-5 and V is TRBV4-3; possible D gene TRBD2, 6 bases. Germline assignment: CDR1 LGHNA and CDR2 YSLEER. CDR3 length equals 15 residues. The V end was cut by 4 bases, the J end by 3 bases, with 15 bases between. The CDR3 sequence: CASSRGRGAEETQYF. CDR3 DNA sequence: TGCGCCAGCAGCCGTGGGCGGGGCGCCGAAGAGACCCAGTACTTC.

This chain uses TRBV20-1 with TRBJ2-3, with TRBD2 identical over 7 bases. V shed 3 bases and J 2 bases; nucleotides not matched to a gene: 8. The CDR3 is 15 residues long. Germline loops: CDR1 DFQATT, CDR2 SNEGSKA (reference sequence). CDR3 bases: TGCAGTGCTAGGAGGGCGGGAGTGAACACAGATACGCAGTATTTT. Translating it yields CSARRAGVNTDTQYF.

V usage is TRBV5-1 and J usage is TRBJ2-1; TRBD2 matches at 9 bases. Germline lookup yields CDR1 SGHRS and CDR2 YFSETQ. The CDR3 has 16 residues. V was clipped by 3 bases and J by 7 bases; unmatched bases: 11. CDR3 loop: CASSWEAGGQGNEQFF. As DNA, the CDR3 is TGCGCCAGCAGCTGGGAAGCGGGAGGCCAAGGGAATGAGCAGTTCTTC.

The V gene is TRBV6-6, the J gene TRBJ2-1; TRBD2 agrees at 10 bases. V shed 0 bases, J shed 4 bases, and the junction held 6 bases outside the gene matches. This CDR3 has 17 residues. Germline V gene sequence: CDR1 MNHNY, CDR2 SVGAGI (reference sequence). The CDR3 loop reads CASSYSELAGVYNEQFF. CDR3 DNA sequence: TGTGCCAGCAGTTACTCGGAGCTAGCGGGAGTATACAATGAGCAGTTCTTC.

There are a few counts of this clonotype. The chain carries TRBV7-9 and TRBJ2-7; 8 nucleotides agree with TRBD2. Germline V gives CDR1 SEHNR, CDR2 FQNEAQ (reference sequence). The V and J ends lost 3 bases and 2 bases, in that order; junction bases with no gene match: 3. The length of the CDR3 is 14 residues. DNA of the CDR3: TGTGCCAGCAGCTTGGGACTAGAGCCCTACGAGCAGTACTTC. Translation: CASSLGLEPYEQYF.

This clonotype appeared a few times. The chain carries TRBV29-1 and TRBJ2-3, with D possibly TRBD2 on 6 matching bases. The CDR3 spans 12 residues. Germline values: CDR1 SQVTM, CDR2 ANQGSEA. Trimming removed 6 bases from V and 6 bases from J, with 13 bases in between. CDR3 sequence (DNA): TGCAGCGTACTAGCAAGGGCCGATACGCAGTATTTT. It yields the protein CSVLARADTQYF.